This TCR beta chain appears in the sequencing data of a study of Ad26.COV2.S vaccination and SARS-CoV-2 variants. The repertoire was sequenced with immunoSEQ multiplex PCR; TCRdb's copy has only in-frame clones and lacks some. The profile shows about 480,000 clones, around nine tenths of them singletons. The germline gives CDR1 SGHRS, CDR2 YFSETQ. The CDR3 covers 15 residues. After removal of 4 bases from V and 6 bases from J, the junction contained 10 bases not matched to a gene. Treatment reported: 15 to 20 received Ad26.COV2.S at low or high dose, single or two shots; 5 received placebo; per-sample allocation not given. All samples were drawn on day 63, counting from the first vaccine or placebo injection.

The source is a person between 18 and 65 years old who received the Ad26.COV2.S COVID-19 vaccine or a placebo. This specimen was peripheral blood, taken in a trial of Ad26.COV2.S vaccine versus placebo. The V gene is TRBV5-1, the J gene TRBJ2-1, with 7 bases lining up with TRBD1. For the CDR3, the DNA is TGCGCCAGCAGCAAGAACAGGGGACGTCCCAATGAGCAGTTCTTC. The encoded protein is CASSKNRGRPNEQFF.